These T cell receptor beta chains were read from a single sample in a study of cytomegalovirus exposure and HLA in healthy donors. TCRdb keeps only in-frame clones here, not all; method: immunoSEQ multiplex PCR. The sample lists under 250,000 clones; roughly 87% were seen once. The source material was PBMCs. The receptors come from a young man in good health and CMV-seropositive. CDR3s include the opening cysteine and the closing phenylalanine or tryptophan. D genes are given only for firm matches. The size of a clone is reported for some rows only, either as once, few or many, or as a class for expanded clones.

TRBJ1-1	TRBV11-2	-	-	CASSGLRGTRPQAFF	TGTGCCAGCAGCGGATTGAGGGGGACGCGGCCACAAGCTTTCTTT
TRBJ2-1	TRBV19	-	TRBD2	CASSARGSGAYNEQFF	TGTGCCAGTAGTGCCCGGGGTAGCGGGGCTTACAATGAGCAGTTCTTC
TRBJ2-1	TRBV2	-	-	CASSGRLSSYNEQFF	TGTGCCAGCAGTGGCAGACTTAGCTCCTACAATGAGCAGTTCTTC
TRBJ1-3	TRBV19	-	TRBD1	CASSTTGRSGNTIYF	TGTGCCAGTAGTACGACAGGGAGGTCCGGAAACACCATATATTTT
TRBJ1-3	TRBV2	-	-	CASSVERAVGNTIYF	TGTGCCAGCAGTGTAGAAAGGGCGGTCGGAAACACCATATATTTT
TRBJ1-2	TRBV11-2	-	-	CASSLEEDVNYGYTF	TGTGCCAGCAGCTTAGAAGAGGATGTTAACTATGGCTACACCTTC
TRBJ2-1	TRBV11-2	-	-	CASSRDHSSYNEQFF	TGTGCCAGCAGTCGGGACCACAGCTCCTACAATGAGCAGTTCTTC
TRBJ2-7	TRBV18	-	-	CASSPPNQGKVTYEQYF	TGTGCCAGCTCACCACCCAATCAGGGTAAGGTCACCTACGAGCAGTACTTC
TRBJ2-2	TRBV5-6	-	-	CASSLDPGAATGELFF	TGTGCCAGCAGCTTGGATCCAGGGGCGGCCACCGGGGAGCTGTTTTTT
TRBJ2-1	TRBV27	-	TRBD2	CASSSGLGLAGGLRDEQFF	TGTGCCAGCAGTTCGGGTTTGGGTCTAGCGGGAGGTTTGAGGGATGAGCAGTTCTTC
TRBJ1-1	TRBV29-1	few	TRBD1	CSADRGHTEAFF	TGCAGCGCGGACAGGGGGCACACTGAAGCTTTCTTT
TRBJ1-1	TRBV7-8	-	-	CASSLGGQNTEAFF	TGTGCCAGCAGCCTGGGGGGACAGAACACTGAAGCTTTCTTT
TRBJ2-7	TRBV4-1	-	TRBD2	CASSQDWSSGYEQYF	TGCGCCAGCAGCCAAGATTGGAGTAGCGGGTACGAGCAGTACTTC
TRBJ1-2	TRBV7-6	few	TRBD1	CASSLGTGINYGYTF	TGTGCCAGCAGCTTGGGGACAGGGATCAACTATGGCTACACCTTC
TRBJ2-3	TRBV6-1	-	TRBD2	CASSARRASGFTDTQYF	TGTGCCAGCAGTGCAAGGAGGGCTAGCGGGTTCACAGATACGCAGTATTTT
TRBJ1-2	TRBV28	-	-	CASSFSSPSYGYTF	TGTGCCAGCAGTTTCAGCAGTCCGTCCTATGGCTACACCTTC
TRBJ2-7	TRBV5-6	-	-	CASSWRGRPYEQYF	TGTGCCAGCAGCTGGAGGGGGCGACCCTACGAGCAGTACTTC
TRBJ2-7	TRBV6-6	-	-	CASSRTEIYEQYF	TGTGCCAGCAGCCGGACTGAGATTTACGAGCAGTACTTC
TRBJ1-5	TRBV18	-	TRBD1	CASSPDRARTNQPQHF	TGTGCCAGCTCACCGGACAGGGCCCGAACTAATCAGCCCCAGCATTTT
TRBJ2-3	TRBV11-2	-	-	CASSLWTSTDTQYF	TGTGCCAGCAGCTTATGGACTAGCACAGATACGCAGTATTTT
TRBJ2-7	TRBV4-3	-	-	CASSQDFQGLYEQYF	TGCGCCAGCAGCCAAGATTTTCAGGGGCTGTACGAGCAGTACTTC
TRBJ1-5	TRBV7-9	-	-	CASSLSNQPQHF	TGTGCCAGCAGCTTGAGCAATCAGCCCCAGCATTTT
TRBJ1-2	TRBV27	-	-	CASSHTGTGYGYTF	TGTGCCAGCAGTCACACCGGGACGGGCTATGGCTACACCTTC
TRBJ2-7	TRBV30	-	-	CAWSPRGVFEQYF	TGTGCCTGGAGTCCCCGTGGGGTCTTCGAGCAGTACTTC
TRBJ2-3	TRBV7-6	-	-	CASSFRPMDTQYF	TGTGCCAGCAGCTTTAGGCCGATGGATACGCAGTATTTT
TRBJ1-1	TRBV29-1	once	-	CSVEGPGRWTEAFF	TGCAGCGTTGAGGGCCCGGGAAGATGGACTGAAGCTTTCTTT
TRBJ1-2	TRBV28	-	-	CASSFGQSYGYTF	TGTGCCAGCAGTTTCGGACAAAGCTATGGCTACACCTTC
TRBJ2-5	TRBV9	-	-	CASSTSLVASETQYF	TGTGCCAGCAGCACTTCACTGGTGGCGTCAGAGACCCAGTACTTC
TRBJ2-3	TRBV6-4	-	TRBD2	CASSTSGSTDTQYF	TGTGCCAGCAGTACTAGCGGGAGCACAGATACGCAGTATTTT
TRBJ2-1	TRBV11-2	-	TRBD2	CASSYTSGSRNEQFF	TGTGCCAGCAGTTATACTAGCGGGAGCCGTAATGAGCAGTTCTTC
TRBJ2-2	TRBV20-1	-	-	CSAKGGGELFF	TGCAGTGCCAAGGGTGGCGGGGAGCTGTTTTTT